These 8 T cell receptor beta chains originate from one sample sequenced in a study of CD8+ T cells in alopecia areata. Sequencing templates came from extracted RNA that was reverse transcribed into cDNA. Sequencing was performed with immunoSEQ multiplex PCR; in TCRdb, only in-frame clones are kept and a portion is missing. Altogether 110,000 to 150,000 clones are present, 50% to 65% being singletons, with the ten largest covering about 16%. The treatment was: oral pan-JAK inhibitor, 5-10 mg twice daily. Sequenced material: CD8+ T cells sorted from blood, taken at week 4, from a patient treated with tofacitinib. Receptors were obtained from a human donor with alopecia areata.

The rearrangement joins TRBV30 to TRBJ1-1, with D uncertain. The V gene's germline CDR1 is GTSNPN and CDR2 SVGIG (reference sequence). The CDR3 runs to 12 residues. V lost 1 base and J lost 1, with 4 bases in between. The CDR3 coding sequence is TGTGCCTGGAGTGACACGAACACTGAAGCTTTCTTT. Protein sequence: CAWSDTNTEAFF.

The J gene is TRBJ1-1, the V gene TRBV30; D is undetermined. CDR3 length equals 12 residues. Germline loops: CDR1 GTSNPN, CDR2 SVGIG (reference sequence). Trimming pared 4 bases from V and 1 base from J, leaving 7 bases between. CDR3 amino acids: CAWNWGNTEAFF. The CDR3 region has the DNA TGTGCCTGGAATTGGGGGAACACTGAAGCTTTCTTT.

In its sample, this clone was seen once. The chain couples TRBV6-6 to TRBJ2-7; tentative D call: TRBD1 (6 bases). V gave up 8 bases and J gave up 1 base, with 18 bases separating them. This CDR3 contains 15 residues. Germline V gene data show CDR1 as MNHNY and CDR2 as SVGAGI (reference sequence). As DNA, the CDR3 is TGTGCCAGCCAGGGGAGCACCGGCTCTTCCTACGAGCAGTACTTC. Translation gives CASQGSTGSSYEQYF.

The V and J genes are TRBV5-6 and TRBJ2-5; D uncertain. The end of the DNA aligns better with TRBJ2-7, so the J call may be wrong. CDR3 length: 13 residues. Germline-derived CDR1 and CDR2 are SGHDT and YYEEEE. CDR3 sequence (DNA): TGTGCCAGCAGCTTGGACAGAGCCTACGAGCAGTACTTC. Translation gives CASSLDRAYEQYF.

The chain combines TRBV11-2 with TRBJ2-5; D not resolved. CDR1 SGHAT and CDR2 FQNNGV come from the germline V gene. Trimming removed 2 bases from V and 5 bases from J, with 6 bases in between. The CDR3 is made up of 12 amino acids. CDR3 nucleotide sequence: TGTGCCAGCAGCTTATGGGCGGAGACCCAGTACTTC. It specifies CASSLWAETQYF.

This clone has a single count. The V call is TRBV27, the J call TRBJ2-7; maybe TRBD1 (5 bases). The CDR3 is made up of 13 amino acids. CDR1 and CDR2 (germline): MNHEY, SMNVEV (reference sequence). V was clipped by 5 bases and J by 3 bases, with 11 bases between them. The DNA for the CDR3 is TGTGCCAGCAGTAGGGGCAGATACTACGAGCAGTACTTC. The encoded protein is CASSRGRYYEQYF.

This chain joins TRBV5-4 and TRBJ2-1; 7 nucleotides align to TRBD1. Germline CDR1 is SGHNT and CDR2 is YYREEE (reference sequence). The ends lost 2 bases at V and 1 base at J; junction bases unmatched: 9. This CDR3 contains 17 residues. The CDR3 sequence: CASSFDDREGSYNEQFF. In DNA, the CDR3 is TGTGCCAGCAGCTTCGACGACAGGGAAGGGTCCTACAATGAGCAGTTCTTC.

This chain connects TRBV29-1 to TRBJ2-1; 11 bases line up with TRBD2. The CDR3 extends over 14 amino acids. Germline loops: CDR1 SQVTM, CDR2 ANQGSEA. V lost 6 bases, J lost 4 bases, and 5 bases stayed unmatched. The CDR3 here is CSVRGLAEYNEQFF. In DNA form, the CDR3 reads TGCAGCGTGAGGGGACTAGCGGAATACAATGAGCAGTTCTTC.